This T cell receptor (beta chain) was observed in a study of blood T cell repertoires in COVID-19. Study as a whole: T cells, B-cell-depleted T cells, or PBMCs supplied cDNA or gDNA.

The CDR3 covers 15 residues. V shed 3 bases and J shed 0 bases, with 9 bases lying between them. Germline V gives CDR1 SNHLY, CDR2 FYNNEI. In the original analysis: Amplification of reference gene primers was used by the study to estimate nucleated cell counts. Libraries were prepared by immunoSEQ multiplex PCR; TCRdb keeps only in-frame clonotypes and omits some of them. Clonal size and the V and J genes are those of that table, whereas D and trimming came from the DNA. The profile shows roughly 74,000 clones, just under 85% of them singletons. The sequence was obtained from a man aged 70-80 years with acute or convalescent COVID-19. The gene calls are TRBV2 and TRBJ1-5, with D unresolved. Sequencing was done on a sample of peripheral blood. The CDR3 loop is CASSESGSSNQPQHF. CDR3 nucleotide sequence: TGTGCCAGCAGTGAGTCGGGTAGTAGCAATCAGCCCCAGCATTTT.